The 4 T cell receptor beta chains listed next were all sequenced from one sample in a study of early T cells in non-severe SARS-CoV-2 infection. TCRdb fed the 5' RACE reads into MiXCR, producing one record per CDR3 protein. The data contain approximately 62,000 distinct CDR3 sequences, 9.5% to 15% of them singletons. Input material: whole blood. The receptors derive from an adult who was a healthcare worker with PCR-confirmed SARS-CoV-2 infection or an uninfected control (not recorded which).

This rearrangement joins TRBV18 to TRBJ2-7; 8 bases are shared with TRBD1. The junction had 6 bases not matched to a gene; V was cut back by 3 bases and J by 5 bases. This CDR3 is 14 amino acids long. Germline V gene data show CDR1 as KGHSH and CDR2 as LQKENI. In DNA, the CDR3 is TGTGCCAGCTCACCGTTGGACAGGGCCCACGAGCAGTACTTC. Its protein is CASSPLDRAHEQYF. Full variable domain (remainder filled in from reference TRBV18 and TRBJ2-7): NAGVMQNPRHLVRRRGQEARLRCSPMKGHSHVYWYRQLPEEGLKFMVYLQKENIIDESGMPKERFSAEFPKEGPSILRIQQVVRGDSAAYFCASSPLDRAHEQYFGPGTRLTVT.

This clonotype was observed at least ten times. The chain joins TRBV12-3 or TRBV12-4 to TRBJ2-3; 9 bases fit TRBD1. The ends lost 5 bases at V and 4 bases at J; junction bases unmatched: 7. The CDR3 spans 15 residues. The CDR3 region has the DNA TGTGCCAGCAGTCCCATGACAGGGGGATCAGATACGCAGTATTTT. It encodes CASSPMTGGSDTQYF.

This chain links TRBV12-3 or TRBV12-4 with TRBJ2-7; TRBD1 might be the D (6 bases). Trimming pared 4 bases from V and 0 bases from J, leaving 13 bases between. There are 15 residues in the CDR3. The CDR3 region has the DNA TGTGCCAGCAGTTCCGGGACACAGAGCTCCTACGAGCAGTACTTC. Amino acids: CASSSGTQSSYEQYF.

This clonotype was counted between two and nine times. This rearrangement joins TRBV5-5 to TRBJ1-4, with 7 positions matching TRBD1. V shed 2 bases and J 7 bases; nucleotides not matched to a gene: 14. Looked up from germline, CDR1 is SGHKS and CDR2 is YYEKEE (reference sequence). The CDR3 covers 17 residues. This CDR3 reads CASSLLGGETALEKLFF. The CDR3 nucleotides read TGTGCCAGCAGCTTATTAGGGGGCGAAACGGCCCTTGAAAAACTGTTTTTT.